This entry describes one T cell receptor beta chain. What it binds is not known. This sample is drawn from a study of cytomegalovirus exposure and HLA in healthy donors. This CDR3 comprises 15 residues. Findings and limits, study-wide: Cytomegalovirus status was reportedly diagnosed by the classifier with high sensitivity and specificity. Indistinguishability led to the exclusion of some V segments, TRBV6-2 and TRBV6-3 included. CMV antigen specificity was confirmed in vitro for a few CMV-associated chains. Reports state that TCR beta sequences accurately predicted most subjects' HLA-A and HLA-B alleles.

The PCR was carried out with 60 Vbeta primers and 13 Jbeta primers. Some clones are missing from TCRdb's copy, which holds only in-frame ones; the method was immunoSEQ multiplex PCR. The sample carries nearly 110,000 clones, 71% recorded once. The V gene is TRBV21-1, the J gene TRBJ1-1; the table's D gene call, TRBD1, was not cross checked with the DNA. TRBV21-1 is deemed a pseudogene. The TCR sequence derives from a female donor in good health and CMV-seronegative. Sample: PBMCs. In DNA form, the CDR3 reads TGTGCCAGCAGTAGGACAGGACTCATGAACACTGAAGCTTTCTTT. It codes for CASSRTGLMNTEAFF.